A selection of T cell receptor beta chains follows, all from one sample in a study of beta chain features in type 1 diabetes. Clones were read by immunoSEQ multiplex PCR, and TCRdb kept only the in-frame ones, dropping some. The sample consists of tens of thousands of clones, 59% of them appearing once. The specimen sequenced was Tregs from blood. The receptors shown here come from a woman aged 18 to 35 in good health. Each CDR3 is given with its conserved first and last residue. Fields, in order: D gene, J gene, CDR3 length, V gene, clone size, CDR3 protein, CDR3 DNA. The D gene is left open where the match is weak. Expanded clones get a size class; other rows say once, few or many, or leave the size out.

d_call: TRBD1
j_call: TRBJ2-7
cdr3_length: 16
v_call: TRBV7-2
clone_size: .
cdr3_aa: CASSRRRDRSTYEQYF
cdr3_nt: TGTGCCAGCAGTAGACGCCGGGACAGAAGTACCTACGAGCAGTACTTC

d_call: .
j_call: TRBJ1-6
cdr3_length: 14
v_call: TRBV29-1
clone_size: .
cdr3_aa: CSVATGTVDSPLHF
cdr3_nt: TGCAGCGTCGCTACGGGTACCGTGGATTCACCCCTCCACTTT

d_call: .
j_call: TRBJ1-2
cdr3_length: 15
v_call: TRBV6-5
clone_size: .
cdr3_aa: CASSYSFVSGYGYTF
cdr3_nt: TGTGCCAGCAGTTACTCGTTTGTGAGCGGCTATGGCTACACCTTC

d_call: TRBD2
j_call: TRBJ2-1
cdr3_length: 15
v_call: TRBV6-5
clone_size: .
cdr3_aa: CASSILAGALREQFF
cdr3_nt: TGTGCCAGCAGTATCCTAGCGGGAGCATTACGCGAGCAGTTCTTC

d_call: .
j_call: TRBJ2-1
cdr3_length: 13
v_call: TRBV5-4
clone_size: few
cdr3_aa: CASSFGTNNEQFF
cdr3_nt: TGTGCCAGCAGCTTTGGTACAAACAATGAGCAGTTCTTC

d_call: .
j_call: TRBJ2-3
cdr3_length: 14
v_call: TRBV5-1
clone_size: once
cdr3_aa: CASSQAMVADTQYF
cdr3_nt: TGCGCCAGCAGCCAAGCTATGGTCGCAGATACGCAGTATTTT

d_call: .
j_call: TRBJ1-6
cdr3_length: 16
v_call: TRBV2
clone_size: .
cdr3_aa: CASRDREEWLNSPLHF
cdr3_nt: TGTGCCAGCAGGGATAGGGAGGAGTGGCTTAATTCACCCCTCCACTTT

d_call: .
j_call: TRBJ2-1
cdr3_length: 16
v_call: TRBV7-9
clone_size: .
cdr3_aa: CASSLGQGFSYNEQFF
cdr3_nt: TGTGCCAGCAGCTTAGGGCAGGGCTTCTCCTACAATGAGCAGTTCTTC

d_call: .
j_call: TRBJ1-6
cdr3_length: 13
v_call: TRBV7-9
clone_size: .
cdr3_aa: CASSLTGDSPLHF
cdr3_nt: TGTGCCAGCAGCTTGACGGGGGATTCACCCCTCCACTTT

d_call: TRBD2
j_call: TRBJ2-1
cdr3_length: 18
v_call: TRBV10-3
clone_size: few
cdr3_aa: CAISERLAGSPTYNEQFF
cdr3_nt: TGTGCCATCAGTGAGAGACTAGCGGGATCCCCCACCTACAATGAGCAGTTCTTC

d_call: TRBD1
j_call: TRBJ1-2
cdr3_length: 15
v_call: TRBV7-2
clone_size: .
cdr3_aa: CASSASGQGAKGYTF
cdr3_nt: TGTGCCAGCAGCGCTTCGGGACAGGGGGCAAAAGGCTACACCTTC

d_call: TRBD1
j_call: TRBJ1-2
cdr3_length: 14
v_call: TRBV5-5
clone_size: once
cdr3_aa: CASSLGGARYGYTF
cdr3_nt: TGTGCCAGCAGCCTAGGGGGCGCGAGGTATGGCTACACCTTC

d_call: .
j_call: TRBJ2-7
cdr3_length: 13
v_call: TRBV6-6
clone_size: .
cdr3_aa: CASSRTGTYEQYF
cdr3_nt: TGTGCCAGCAGTCGTACGGGAACCTACGAGCAGTACTTC

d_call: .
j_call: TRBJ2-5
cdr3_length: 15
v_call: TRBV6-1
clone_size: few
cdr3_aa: CASSEAGHLQETQYF
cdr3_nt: TGTGCCAGCAGTGAAGCGGGACACCTCCAAGAGACCCAGTACTTC

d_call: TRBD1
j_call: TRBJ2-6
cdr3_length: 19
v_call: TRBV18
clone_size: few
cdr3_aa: CASSPRPWTGTSGANVLTF
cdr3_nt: TGTGCCAGCTCCCCCCGCCCTTGGACAGGAACCTCTGGGGCCAACGTCCTGACTTTC

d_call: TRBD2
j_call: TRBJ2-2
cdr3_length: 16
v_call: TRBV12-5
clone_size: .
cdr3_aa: CASGLRAGGGTGELFF
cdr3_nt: TGTGCTAGTGGTCTGAGGGCGGGAGGCGGCACCGGGGAGCTGTTTTTT

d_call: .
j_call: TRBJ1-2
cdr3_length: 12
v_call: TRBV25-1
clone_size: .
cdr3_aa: CASTQTGYGYTF
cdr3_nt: TGTGCCAGCACCCAAACAGGGTATGGCTACACCTTC

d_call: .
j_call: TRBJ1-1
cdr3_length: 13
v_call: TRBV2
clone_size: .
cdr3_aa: CASNLGMGSEAFF
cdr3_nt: TGTGCCAGCAATTTGGGTATGGGCTCTGAAGCTTTCTTT

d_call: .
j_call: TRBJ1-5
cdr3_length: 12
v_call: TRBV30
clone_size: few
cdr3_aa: CAWKESGQPQHF
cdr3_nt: TGTGCCTGGAAGGAGAGCGGCCAGCCCCAGCATTTT

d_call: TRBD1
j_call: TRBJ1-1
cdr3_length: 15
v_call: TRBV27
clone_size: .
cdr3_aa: CASGALDRATTEAFF
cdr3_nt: TGTGCCAGCGGAGCATTGGACAGGGCAACCACTGAAGCTTTCTTT

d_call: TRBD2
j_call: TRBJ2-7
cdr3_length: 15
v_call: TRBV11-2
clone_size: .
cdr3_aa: CASSDRTSGTYEQYF
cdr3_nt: TGTGCCAGCAGCGACCGGACTAGCGGGACTTACGAGCAGTACTTC

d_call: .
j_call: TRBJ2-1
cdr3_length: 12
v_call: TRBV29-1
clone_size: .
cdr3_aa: CSSRTGVNEQFF
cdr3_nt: TGCAGCTCCAGGACGGGGGTGAATGAGCAGTTCTTC

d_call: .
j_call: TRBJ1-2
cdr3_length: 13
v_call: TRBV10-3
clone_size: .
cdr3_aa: CAISESTGYGYTF
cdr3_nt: TGTGCCATCAGTGAGTCGACAGGTTATGGCTACACCTTC

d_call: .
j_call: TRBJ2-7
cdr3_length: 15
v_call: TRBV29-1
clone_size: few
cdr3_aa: CSVVVAQRRSVEQYF
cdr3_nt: TGCAGCGTTGTTGTGGCGCAAAGGAGGTCGGTTGAGCAGTACTTC